The rows below give T cell receptor beta chains drawn from one sample of a study of blood T cell repertoires in COVID-19. The data were produced by immunoSEQ multiplex PCR, yet TCRdb's version contains in-frame clones alone and is incomplete. Of roughly 64,000 clones in the sample, around nine tenths were seen once. The source material was peripheral blood. The receptor source for this set is a woman over 75 with active COVID-19. The CDR3 runs from the conserved cysteine through the conserved F or W. The order of the fields is clone size, V gene, D gene, J gene, CDR3 DNA, CDR3 protein. D genes are given only for firm matches. For some rows the clone size is stated as once, few or many, or as a class when expanded; others skip it.

-,TRBV5-1,-,TRBJ2-6,TGCGCCAGCAGCTTGGGACAGGGAGGAGCTGGGGCCAACGTCCTGACTTTC,CASSLGQGGAGANVLTF
once,TRBV29-1,TRBD1,TRBJ2-5,TGCAGCGTTAGAGAGACAGGGCCTCAGTACTTC,CSVRETGPQYF
-,TRBV6-2/TRBV6-3,TRBD1,TRBJ2-1,TGTGCCAGCAGTTACTCCGGGACAGGGGGCTACAATGAGCAGTTCTTC,CASSYSGTGGYNEQFF
-,TRBV19,TRBD1,TRBJ1-6,TGTGCCAGTAACGCGCTTCCGGGACAGGTTGATTCACCCCTCCACTTT,CASNALPGQVDSPLHF
-,TRBV5-1,TRBD2,TRBJ2-3,TGCGCCAGCAGCTTGCGGGGGGGCGGAGATACGCAGTATTTT,CASSLRGGGDTQYF
-,TRBV5-1,TRBD1,TRBJ1-4,TGCGCCAGCAGCCAGGGACAGGGGGCAACTAATGAAAAACTGTTTTTT,CASSQGQGATNEKLFF
-,TRBV4-1,TRBD1,TRBJ2-5,TGCGCCAGCAGCCAATTTCATGGACAGGGAGAGACCCAGTACTTC,CASSQFHGQGETQYF
-,TRBV3-1/TRBV3-2,TRBD1,TRBJ1-1,TGTGCCAGCAGCCCTCACACAGGGGGAGCTTTCTTT,CASSPHTGGAFF
-,TRBV5-6,-,TRBJ1-1,TGTGCCAGCAGCACGGACAGCTACACTGAAGCTTTCTTT,CASSTDSYTEAFF
-,TRBV7-2,TRBD2,TRBJ2-2,TGTGCCAGCAGCTTAACCGGGACTAGTCGTACCGGGGAGCTGTTTTTT,CASSLTGTSRTGELFF
-,TRBV13,-,TRBJ2-1,TGTGCCAGCAGCTTTGGTTCGGGCCTTCGGGGTGAGCAGTTCTTC,CASSFGSGLRGEQFF
-,TRBV12-5,-,TRBJ1-1,TGTGCTAGTGGTTTGGTAACGGGGGGGCGAGCGGAGAACACTGAAGCTTTCTTT,CASGLVTGGRAENTEAFF
-,TRBV7-9,TRBD1,TRBJ1-6,TGTGCCAGCAGCATGACAGGGGGTAATTCACCCCTCCACTTT,CASSMTGGNSPLHF
once,TRBV3-1/TRBV3-2,TRBD2,TRBJ2-1,TGTGCCAGCAGCCAAGACCAAGCGGGGGGGCTGGATGAGCAGTTCTTC,CASSQDQAGGLDEQFF
-,TRBV28,TRBD1,TRBJ1-1,TGTGCCAGCACTGTTGGAGGACAGGGCGGAGGGGCGAACACTGAAGCTTTCTTT,CASTVGGQGGGANTEAFF
-,TRBV19,TRBD2,TRBJ2-1,TGTGCCAGTAGTGATACTAGCGGGGGGATTGGGTACAATGAGCAGTTCTTC,CASSDTSGGIGYNEQFF
-,TRBV6-5,TRBD2,TRBJ2-3,TGTGCCAGCAGATACGGACTAGCGGAGGTGCCAGATACGCAGTATTTT,CASRYGLAEVPDTQYF
-,TRBV2,TRBD2,TRBJ2-3,TGTGCGAGCACTAGGACTAGCGGGAAGAACACAGATACGCAGTATTTT,CASTRTSGKNTDTQYF
-,TRBV6-5,-,TRBJ1-2,TGTGCCAGCAGTTACGGGGGCGGGGGCGGCTACACCTTC,CASSYGGGGGYTF
once,TRBV5-4,-,TRBJ1-4,TGTGCCAGCAGCTCCGGGACACAACGAACTAATGAAAAACTGTTTTTT,CASSSGTQRTNEKLFF
-,TRBV6-5,TRBD1,TRBJ2-1,TGTGCCAGCAGTTCTACTTCGGGCAGGGGGCGCGATGAGCAGTTCTTC,CASSSTSGRGRDEQFF
-,TRBV7-7,-,TRBJ2-5,TGTGCTAGCAGCGAGTACCAAGAGACCCAGTACTTC,CASSEYQETQYF
-,TRBV7-2,-,TRBJ2-1,TGTGCCAGCAGCTTAGTGTGGAGCAATGAGCAGTTCTTC,CASSLVWSNEQFF
-,TRBV10-3,TRBD2,TRBJ2-3,TGTGCCATCAGTGGGGGCGGGAGTGCAGATACGCAGTATTTT,CAISGGGSADTQYF
-,TRBV2,-,TRBJ2-7,TGTGCCAGCAGGAGTACAGGTTATTCGGGCTACGAGCAGTACTTC,CASRSTGYSGYEQYF
-,TRBV6-5,TRBD1,TRBJ2-3,TGTGCCAGCAGTCGGGACAGGATTACAGATACGCAGTATTTT,CASSRDRITDTQYF
-,TRBV5-1,-,TRBJ2-6,TGCGCCAGCAGCCTCTCTGGGGCCAACGTCCTGACTTTC,CASSLSGANVLTF
-,TRBV5-4,TRBD2,TRBJ2-1,TGTGCCAGCAGCCCCTCTAGCGGGAGGACCTCCTACAATGAGCAGTTCTTC,CASSPSSGRTSYNEQFF
-,TRBV7-9,-,TRBJ2-5,TGTGCCAGCAGCTTAGTGGGCGAGACCCAGTACTTC,CASSLVGETQYF
-,TRBV28,TRBD2,TRBJ2-3,TGTGCCAGCAGTTCTCTAGCGGGAGGCGTCGATACGCAGTATTTT,CASSSLAGGVDTQYF
few,TRBV27,-,TRBJ1-1,TGTGCCAGCAGAAGATCCGGGGTCATCATCGGGACTGAAGCTTTCTTT,CASRRSGVIIGTEAFF
-,TRBV2,-,TRBJ1-5,TGTGCCAGCAGTTATGGACAACTCAATCAGCCCCAGCATTTT,CASSYGQLNQPQHF
-,TRBV28,TRBD1,TRBJ1-2,TGTGCCAGCTGCTCTGGGACAGGGGACGTTTATGGCTACACCTTC,CASCSGTGDVYGYTF
-,TRBV29-1,TRBD2,TRBJ2-1,TGCAGCGGGAGGTGGCTAGCGGGAGGGGGTTCGGATGAGCAGTTCTTC,CSGRWLAGGGSDEQFF
-,TRBV15,-,TRBJ1-4,TGTGCCACCAGCAGGTCCCGGGACACCTATGAAAAACTGTTTTTT,CATSRSRDTYEKLFF
-,TRBV27,-,TRBJ2-1,TGTGCCAGCAGTCGGAGGGTTTACAATGAGCAGTTCTTC,CASSRRVYNEQFF
-,TRBV5-6,TRBD2,TRBJ2-1,TGTGCCAGCAGCTTGGGACTAGCGGGAGGCCCGGTGCATGAGCAGTTCTTC,CASSLGLAGGPVHEQFF
-,TRBV27,TRBD1,TRBJ1-6,TGTGCCAGCAGACCGGACAGGAGTAATTCACCCCTCCACTTT,CASRPDRSNSPLHF
-,TRBV6-2/TRBV6-3,TRBD1,TRBJ2-1,TGTGCCAGCAGTTACGATCTGCGTTTGGGACAGGGAGAGGATGAGCAGTTCTTC,CASSYDLRLGQGEDEQFF
-,TRBV2,TRBD1,TRBJ1-5,TGTGCCAGCAGGGGGACAGGGGGCGAGGTCCCCCAGCATTTT,CASRGTGGEVPQHF
-,TRBV28,-,TRBJ2-1,TGTGCCAGCAGCAACCGGGGCTACAATGAGCAGTTCTTC,CASSNRGYNEQFF
-,TRBV5-6,TRBD1,TRBJ1-1,TGTGCCAGCAGCACCGGGACAGAGAACACTGAAGCTTTCTTT,CASSTGTENTEAFF
-,TRBV24-1,TRBD2,TRBJ2-3,TGTGCCACCAGTGCCCCCCTAGCGGGAGCCTCAGATACGCAGTATTTT,CATSAPLAGASDTQYF
few,TRBV5-1,TRBD2,TRBJ2-2,TGCGCCAGCAGCCAGCTAGCGGGGGGGAACACCGGGGAGCTGTTTTTT,CASSQLAGGNTGELFF
-,TRBV2,-,TRBJ2-1,TGTGCCAGCAACCCCGTCGGGGAGGCTGAGCAGTTCTTC,CASNPVGEAEQFF
-,TRBV6-1,TRBD2,TRBJ2-5,TGTGCCAGCAGTGAAGGCTGGGGGGGGCAAGAGACCCAGTACTTC,CASSEGWGGQETQYF
-,TRBV2,-,TRBJ1-1,TGTGCCAGCAGTGAATCAAGAGCGAACACTGAAGCTTTCTTT,CASSESRANTEAFF
-,TRBV5-1,TRBD1,TRBJ2-7,TGCGCCAGCAGCTTGGTCCCGGGACAGGTAGAGGGCTACGAGCAGTACTTC,CASSLVPGQVEGYEQYF
-,TRBV18,-,TRBJ2-5,TGTGCCAGCTCACCACCGGTGGGGGCAGGACGCGCTTTAGCATACCAAGAGACCCAGTACTTC,CASSPPVGAGRALAYQETQYF
-,TRBV5-4,-,TRBJ2-5,TGTGCCAGCAGCTTGGCCGGAGGGAGCCACGGGGAGACCCAGTACTTC,CASSLAGGSHGETQYF
-,TRBV18,-,TRBJ2-5,TGTGCCAGCTCCCCAGGGCTGGATAGCGATTTGGGGACCCAGTACTTC,CASSPGLDSDLGTQYF
-,TRBV7-6,-,TRBJ2-1,TGTGCCAGCGGCCACCGGACTGGGGGCCAGAATGAGCAGTTCTTC,CASGHRTGGQNEQFF
-,TRBV4-2,-,TRBJ1-5,TGTGCCAGCAGCCCTGGCTTTGGTAGCAATCAGCCCCAGCATTTT,CASSPGFGSNQPQHF
-,TRBV2,-,TRBJ1-2,TGTGCCAGCAGTGACAGGGGAACTAACTATGGCTACACCTTC,CASSDRGTNYGYTF
-,TRBV18,TRBD1,TRBJ1-1,TGTGCCAGCTCACCAGACAGGGGGAAGAACACTGAAGCTTTCTTT,CASSPDRGKNTEAFF
-,TRBV5-1,-,TRBJ1-4,TGCGCCAGCAGCTTGGCCGGGAAGGTTAATGAAAAACTGTTTTTT,CASSLAGKVNEKLFF